This T cell receptor beta chain stems from a study of blood T cell repertoires in COVID-19. About the study: Spain, Italy and the United States supplied samples that represented acute and convalescent COVID-19. Sources were T cells, B-cell-depleted T cells, or PBMCs; the material itself was cDNA or gDNA.

Original handling: Reference gene primer amplification gave estimated nucleated cell counts. Some clones are missing from TCRdb's copy, which holds only in-frame ones; the method was immunoSEQ multiplex PCR. V, J and clone size are taken as reported in that table, and D and trimming were inferred from the DNA itself. Of about 330,000 clones listed, roughly 90% were seen once; the top ten hold about 3.9%. Germline V gene data show CDR1 as MNHEY and CDR2 as SVGEGT. Between the trimmed V and J ends, which lost 0 bases and 8 bases, there was a span of 13 bases. The CDR3 runs 14 residues. The clonotype originates from a woman aged 50 to 60 with active or convalescent COVID-19. The sequencing input was peripheral blood. The chain links TRBV6-2 or TRBV6-3 to TRBJ1-2; D call uncertain. This CDR3 is CASSYSASREGYTF. Here the CDR3 DNA reads TGTGCCAGCAGTTACTCGGCCTCCCGGGAGGGCTACACCTTC.